This record concerns one TCR beta chain sequence. Germline values: CDR1 DFQATT, CDR2 SNEGSKA (reference sequence). Trimming left V 6 bases short and J 8 bases short, with 10 bases between. The CDR3 is made up of 10 amino acids. This sample was taken from a study of T cell clones after liver transplantation. Study in general: Without induction therapy, subjects received standard immunosuppression until 12-24 months post-transplant. Patients counted as tolerant after at least one year off all immunosuppression, enzymes not exceeding twice normal.

Libraries were prepared by immunoSEQ multiplex PCR; TCRdb keeps only in-frame clonotypes and omits some of them. The sample includes roughly 72,000 clones, less than 90% seen only once; the top ten take about 2%. This sequence joins TRBV20-1 and TRBJ1-2, with no clear D. Sequenced material: CD4+ T cells from blood, taken 48 months after liver transplant. The source is a human patient who received a liver transplant. Some of the T cells might come from the graft donor. The CDR3 region is CSAPILGYTF. The CDR3 nucleotides are TGCAGTGCACCGATCCTAGGCTACACCTTC.